This T cell receptor beta chain derives from a study of CD8 T cells in ankylosing spondylitis. Findings and limits, study-wide: A motif of eight highly homologous TCR beta variants was seen as apparently characteristic of ankylosing spondylitis blood.

Molecular-barcoded quantitative 5'-RACE produced these TCR beta libraries. In TCRdb, the 5' RACE reads were re-called with MiXCR into one record per CDR3 protein. Of about 210,000 distinct CDR3 sequences in the sample, 7.3% were seen once. The germline V gene has CDR1 LGHNA and CDR2 YNFKEQ. The CDR3 contains 12 residues. V was shortened by 11 bases and J by 5 bases, with 15 bases between the two germline ends. This clonotype turned up a few times. Antigen unknown. This TCR was sampled from a male donor with ankylosing spondylitis. Specimen: blood, either unsorted or a sorted T cell fraction (not recorded which). The V call is TRBV4-2, the J call TRBJ1-2; a possible D gene is TRBD1 (5 bases). The CDR3 protein is CAVYDSPYGYTF. In DNA form, the CDR3 reads TGTGCCGTGTACGACAGTCCTTATGGCTACACCTTC.